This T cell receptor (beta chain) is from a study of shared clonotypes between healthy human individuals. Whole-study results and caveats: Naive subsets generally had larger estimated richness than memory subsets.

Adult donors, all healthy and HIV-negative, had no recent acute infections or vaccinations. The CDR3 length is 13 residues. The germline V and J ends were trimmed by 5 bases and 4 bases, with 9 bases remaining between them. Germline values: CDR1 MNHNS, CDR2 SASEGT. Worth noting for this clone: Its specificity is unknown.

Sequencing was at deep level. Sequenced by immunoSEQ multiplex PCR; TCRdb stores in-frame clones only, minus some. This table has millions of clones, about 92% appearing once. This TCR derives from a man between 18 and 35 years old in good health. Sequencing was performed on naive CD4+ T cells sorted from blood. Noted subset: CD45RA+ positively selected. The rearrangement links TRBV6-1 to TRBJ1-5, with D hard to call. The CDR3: CASSLLENQPQHF. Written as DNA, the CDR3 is TGTGCCAGCAGTCTTCTGGAAAATCAGCCCCAGCATTTT.